These 24 T cell receptor beta chains originate from one sample sequenced in a study of T cell changes during pregnancy in multiple sclerosis. Assay: immunoSEQ multiplex PCR; the TCRdb copy retains only in-frame clones and omits some. The profile covers 95,000 to 110,000 clones, with roughly 90% appearing a single time and 0.78% taken by the ten largest. Sample: peripheral blood, taken in the third trimester of pregnancy. These receptors all stem from a female donor in good health, enrolled as a control in a pregnancy study.

This chain uses TRBV30 with TRBJ2-7; maybe TRBD2 (6 bases). CDR3 length equals 14 residues. Deletions cut 3 bases from V and 0 bases from J, with 12 bases between. Germline values: CDR1 GTSNPN, CDR2 SVGIG (reference sequence). CDR3 sequence reads: CAWRMAGTSYEQYF. The CDR3 DNA reads as TGTGCCTGGAGGATGGCGGGGACCTCCTACGAGCAGTACTTC.

The chain has TRBV25-1 and TRBJ1-5; TRBD1 might be the D (5 bases). CDR1 MGHDK and CDR2 SYGVNS come from the germline V gene. The CDR3 contains 15 residues. Trimming left V 0 bases short and J 7 bases short, with 13 bases between. In nucleotides, the CDR3 is TGTGCCAGCAGTGAATATGGAGGGGCCCACCAGCCCCAGCATTTT. This encodes CASSEYGGAHQPQHF.

This clone was picked up one time. V and J are TRBV19 and TRBJ1-2, with 8 nucleotides matching TRBD1. The CDR3 covers 14 residues. The J segment lost 1 base and the V segment lost 4 bases, leaving 2 bases of the junction unmatched. Germline CDR1 reads LNHDA; CDR2 reads SQIVND (reference sequence). The CDR3 sequence is CASSKDRGNYGYTF. The CDR3 nucleotides read TGTGCCAGTAGTAAAGACAGGGGTAACTATGGCTACACCTTC.

Worth noting for this clone: One junction end disagrees with the germline gene, perhaps due to a read error. J is TRBJ2-7 and V is TRBV6-1, with TRBD1 identical over 7 bases. Germline values: CDR1 MNHNS, CDR2 SASEGT. This CDR3 spans 14 amino acids. DNA for the CDR3: TGTGCCAGCACCCGACAGGGAGTAGGCTACGAGCAGCACTTC. Translation gives CASTRQGVGYEQHF.

The genes are TRBV27 and TRBJ2-2, with D tentatively TRBD2 (5 bases). This CDR3 comprises 16 residues. CDR1 and CDR2 from the germline V gene are MNHEY and SMNVEV (reference sequence). V gave up 4 bases and J gave up 3 bases, with 15 bases separating them. CDR3 loop: CASSSGWLLDTGELFF. The CDR3 nucleotides are TGTGCCAGCAGTTCGGGGTGGTTACTTGACACCGGGGAGCTGTTTTTT.

The chain combines TRBV11-3 with TRBJ2-3; TRBD2 matches 8 bases. Germline V gives CDR1 SGHNT, CDR2 YENEEA. The CDR3 extends over 14 amino acids. Germline trimming cut 1 base from V and 9 bases from J; bases unmatched to any gene: 6. The CDR3 loop reads CASSLAGGQGTQYF. CDR3 DNA sequence: TGTGCCAGCAGCTTAGCGGGGGGGCAGGGGACGCAGTATTTT. Based on the CDR3 plus reference TRBV11-3 and TRBJ2-3, the full variable domain is EAGVVQSPRYKIIEKKQPVAFWCNPISGHNTLYWYLQNLGQGPELLIRYENEEAVDDSQLPKDRFSAERLKGVDSTLKIQPAELGDSAVYLCASSLAGGQGTQYFGPGTRLTVL.

V gene TRBV5-4 combines with J gene TRBJ1-1; D is possibly TRBD1 (6 bases). Deletions cut 4 bases from V and 0 bases from J, with 13 bases between. The CDR3 runs to 15 residues. CDR1 SGHNT and CDR2 YYREEE come from the germline V gene (reference sequence). The CDR3 spells CASSQTGRMNTEAFF. The DNA of the CDR3 is TGTGCCAGCAGCCAAACAGGGCGCATGAACACTGAAGCTTTCTTT.

J is TRBJ2-7 and V is TRBV30; 7 bases map to TRBD1. Trimming took 3 bases from V and 4 from J; bases not matched to a gene: 12. Germline assignment: CDR1 GTSNPN and CDR2 SVGIG (reference sequence). CDR3 length: 15 amino acids. The chain's CDR3 is CAWRDSTGFSYEQYF. The CDR3 DNA reads as TGTGCCTGGAGAGACTCGACAGGGTTCTCGTACGAGCAGTACTTC.

This chain links TRBV7-2 with TRBJ1-1; unclear D gene. From germline, CDR1 is SGHTA and CDR2 FQGNSA. Trimming cost V 1 base and J 3 bases, with 12 bases left between them. The CDR3 has 15 residues. The CDR3 here is CASSLGTGVDTEAFF. The CDR3, as DNA: TGTGCCAGCAGCTTAGGCACCGGGGTCGACACTGAAGCTTTCTTT.

This chain uses TRBV30 with TRBJ1-3; D is unclear. The CDR3 is made up of 17 amino acids. Trimming cost V 4 bases and J 0 bases, with 19 bases left between them. Looked up from germline, CDR1 is GTSNPN and CDR2 is SVGIG (reference sequence). The CDR3: CAWISGLAAYSGNTIYF. For the CDR3, the DNA is TGTGCCTGGATTTCCGGTTTGGCAGCGTACTCTGGAAACACCATATATTTT.

The V and J genes are TRBV13 and TRBJ2-3; 11 bases are a match to TRBD1. Germline V gene sequence: CDR1 PRHDT, CDR2 FYEKMQ (reference sequence). CDR3 length equals 15 residues. V dropped 5 bases and J dropped 4; count of bases not matched to a gene: 5. The CDR3 spells CASSLRTGGPDTQYF. CDR3 nucleotides: TGTGCCAGCAGCCTCAGGACAGGGGGCCCAGATACGCAGTATTTT.

The chain has TRBV7-2 and TRBJ1-4, with 12 bases lining up with TRBD1. CDR1 and CDR2 from the germline V gene are SGHTA and FQGNSA. The CDR3 contains 17 residues. The ends lost 4 bases at V and 8 bases at J; junction bases unmatched: 11. In DNA, the CDR3 is TGTGCCAGCAGCTCGGAGGGACAGGGGGCTGTCTACGAAAAACTGTTTTTT. Amino acids: CASSSEGQGAVYEKLFF. Looking up the rest from reference TRBV7-2 and TRBJ1-4 gives the full variable domain: GAGVSQSPSNKVTEKGKDVELRCDPISGHTALYWYRQSLGQGLEFLIYFQGNSAPDKSGLPSDRFSAERTGGSVSTLTIQRTQQEDSAVYLCASSSEGQGAVYEKLFFGSGTQLSVL.

The chain carries TRBV9 and TRBJ2-7, with a tentative D call TRBD1 (6 bases). This CDR3 has 15 residues. V lost 0 bases and J lost 0, with 10 bases in between. Germline lookup yields CDR1 SGDLS and CDR2 YYNGEE. The CDR3, as DNA: TGTGCCAGCAGCGTAGGGCAGGGGAACTCCTACGAGCAGTACTTC. This encodes CASSVGQGNSYEQYF.

The chain links TRBV6-1 to TRBJ1-1; D perhaps matches TRBD1 (6 bases). V was cut by 10 bases and J by 2 bases, with 17 bases left in between. CDR1 and CDR2 from the germline V gene are MNHNS and SASEGT. This CDR3 comprises 14 residues. CDR3 DNA: TGTGCCAACGAGTATTCGGGGGGCAACACTGAAGCTTTCTTT. Amino acids: CANEYSGGNTEAFF.

This chain links TRBV30 with TRBJ1-3; D is unclear. The CDR3 spans 15 residues. Trimming pared 3 bases from V and 0 bases from J, leaving 12 bases between. The germline gives CDR1 GTSNPN, CDR2 SVGIG (reference sequence). For the CDR3, the DNA is TGTGCCTGGAGACAGACGCCCCACTCTGGAAACACCATATATTTT. This codes for CAWRQTPHSGNTIYF.

This clone was observed a single time. The rearrangement uses TRBV15 and TRBJ2-7; 7 bases map to TRBD1. Germline lookup yields CDR1 LNHNV and CDR2 YYDKDF (reference sequence). The junction had 7 bases not matched to a gene; V was cut back by 5 bases and J by 3 bases. The CDR3 has 14 amino acids. DNA of the CDR3: TGTGCCACCAGCGTTTGGACAGGCCTCTACGAGCAGTACTTC. It specifies CATSVWTGLYEQYF.

The chain uses TRBV11-3 and TRBJ2-3; tentatively, D is TRBD2 (5 bases). Per germline, CDR1 SGHNT and CDR2 YENEEA. This CDR3 spans 15 amino acids. V lost 3 bases, J lost 0 bases, and 10 bases lay in between. CDR3 nucleotides: TGTGCCAGCAGCTTTAGGCTAGCTAGCACAGATACGCAGTATTTT. Its translation: CASSFRLASTDTQYF.

This chain joins TRBV7-2 and TRBJ1-3; possible D gene TRBD1, 5 bases. The CDR3 totals 15 residues. Germline assignment: CDR1 SGHTA and CDR2 FQGNSA. V was clipped by 6 bases and J by 0 bases, with 12 bases between them. CDR3: CASSSDIFSGNTIYF. The CDR3 bases are TGTGCCAGCAGTTCGGACATTTTCTCTGGAAACACCATATATTTT. Full variable domain (outside the CDR3, taken from reference TRBV7-2 and TRBJ1-3): GAGVSQSPSNKVTEKGKDVELRCDPISGHTALYWYRQSLGQGLEFLIYFQGNSAPDKSGLPSDRFSAERTGGSVSTLTIQRTQQEDSAVYLCASSSDIFSGNTIYFGEGSWLTVV.

The chain employs TRBV7-3 and TRBJ2-5, with 7 bases that match TRBD2. The V and J ends lost 5 bases and 4 bases, in that order; junction bases with no gene match: 7. The CDR3 is 14 amino acids. The germline CDR1 and CDR2 sequences are SGHTA and FQGTGA. DNA for the CDR3: TGTGCCAGCAGCCTTTGGGGCGGGGGAGAGACCCAGTACTTC. Translation: CASSLWGGGETQYF.

V gene TRBV11-3 combines with J gene TRBJ2-1, with TRBD2 as a possible D gene (5 bases). Per germline, CDR1 SGHNT and CDR2 YENEEA. The CDR3 spans 15 residues. The ends were cut back, 1 base at V and 6 bases at J, with 13 bases in the middle. CDR3 DNA sequence: TGTGCCAGCAGCTTAGTAGGTGGCGAGGGCAATGAGCAGTTCTTC. It codes for CASSLVGGEGNEQFF.

The chain couples TRBV6-4 to TRBJ1-2, with a possible D match to TRBD1 (5 bases). V gave up 0 bases and J gave up 2 bases, with 10 bases separating them. Per the germline V gene, CDR1 is MRHNA and CDR2 is SNTAGT. The CDR3 contains 15 residues. The CDR3 spells CASSDSGEGNYGYTF. The CDR3 region has the DNA TGTGCCAGCAGTGACTCGGGGGAGGGGAACTATGGCTACACCTTC.

The V call is TRBV11-3, the J call TRBJ1-1; TRBD1 aligns across 8 bases. V gave up 1 base and J gave up 6 bases; unmatched junction bases: 7. Per germline, CDR1 SGHNT and CDR2 YENEEA. The CDR3 has 15 amino acids. CDR3 DNA sequence: TGTGCCAGCAGCTTAGTTACAGGGGGAGTTTCTGAAGCTTTCTTT. Amino acids: CASSLVTGGVSEAFF.

The chain recombines TRBV27 with TRBJ1-1; D is ambiguous. Trimming shortened V by 5 bases and J by 0 bases, and 7 bases separated the two germline ends. The CDR3 covers 13 residues. CDR1 is MNHEY and CDR2 is SMNVEV in the germline V gene (reference sequence). In DNA, the CDR3 is TGTGCCAGCAGTCCGCAGATGAACACTGAAGCTTTCTTT. Translated, it gives CASSPQMNTEAFF.

The chain joins TRBV5-1 to TRBJ2-7; 8 bases are a match to TRBD2. From germline, CDR1 is SGHRS and CDR2 YFSETQ. After removal of 4 bases from V and 0 bases from J, the junction contained 6 bases not matched to a gene. This CDR3 is 15 amino acids long. The DNA of the CDR3 is TGCGCCAGCAGCCCGGGTGGGACTAGCTCCTACGAGCAGTACTTC. Translating gives CASSPGGTSSYEQYF.